These 16 T cell receptor beta chains were all obtained from the same sample, sequenced in a study of cytomegalovirus exposure and HLA in healthy donors. Primers for the PCR totalled 60 Vbeta and 13 Jbeta. TCRdb's table, derived via immunoSEQ multiplex PCR, lists solely in-frame clones and lacks some. The repertoire holds some 180,000 clones, with around 82% as singletons. The source material was PBMCs. Receptors originate from a woman aged 25 to 45 in good health and CMV-seropositive.

The genes are TRBV11-2 and TRBJ2-1; 8 bases agree with TRBD2. Germline CDR1 reads SGHAT; CDR2 reads FQNNGV. V shed 2 bases and J 7 bases; nucleotides not matched to a gene: 4. The CDR3 totals 14 residues. As DNA, the CDR3 is TGTGCCAGCAGCTTACCCGGGACTAGGAATGAGCAGTTCTTC. It yields the protein CASSLPGTRNEQFF.

The V gene is TRBV7-3, the J gene TRBJ2-2, with 7 nucleotides matching TRBD1. Trimming took 5 bases from V and 2 from J; bases not matched to a gene: 5. CDR1 and CDR2 from the germline V gene are SGHTA and FQGTGA. This CDR3 has 15 amino acids. The CDR3 loop is CASSRDSGNTGELFF. The CDR3 nucleotides read TGTGCCAGCAGCCGGGACAGCGGTAACACCGGGGAGCTGTTTTTT.

J is TRBJ1-2 and V is TRBV28, with D uncertain. CDR3 length equals 18 residues. Looked up from germline, CDR1 is MDHEN and CDR2 is SYDVKM. V dropped 1 base and J dropped 0 bases, with 18 bases sitting between them. CDR3 protein: CASSLFRSRTLTNYGYTF. In DNA form, the CDR3 reads TGTGCCAGCAGTTTATTCAGGTCAAGAACCCTAACTAACTATGGCTACACCTTC.

The chain carries TRBV10-1 and TRBJ2-7; a weak D match, TRBD1 (7 bases). CDR3 size: 14 residues. The germline CDR1 and CDR2 sequences are WNHNN and SYGVQD (reference sequence). Trimming left V 9 bases short and J 3 bases short, with 18 bases between. As DNA, the CDR3 is TGCGCCAGACCTCCCGGAGGGGGCTACTACGAGCAGTACTTC. Translating it yields CARPPGGGYYEQYF.

This chain connects TRBV30 to TRBJ2-7; TRBD1 matches at 10 bases. CDR1 and CDR2 from the germline V gene are GTSNPN and SVGIG (reference sequence). The CDR3 is 15 residues long. Unmatched junction bases numbered 9, after V lost 1 base and J lost 6 bases. The CDR3 DNA follows: TGTGCCTGGAGTGCTACCGGGACAGGGGTCATCGAGCAGTACTTC. Translated: CAWSATGTGVIEQYF.

The chain combines TRBV19 with TRBJ2-1; D may be TRBD2 (5 bases). The V end lost 6 bases, the J end lost 0 bases, and 15 bases lay between the germline ends. CDR1 and CDR2 from the germline V gene are LNHDA and SQIVND (reference sequence). CDR3 length: 16 amino acids. CDR3: CASSAKRDASYNEQFF. Here the CDR3 DNA reads TGTGCCAGTAGCGCGAAGAGGGATGCCTCCTACAATGAGCAGTTCTTC.

The chain uses TRBV7-2 and TRBJ2-2, with D possibly TRBD2 on 5 matching bases. The V and J ends lost 6 bases and 5 bases respectively, with 13 bases between them. Per the germline V gene, CDR1 is SGHTA and CDR2 is FQGNSA. The CDR3 is made up of 14 amino acids. The CDR3: CASRIGLRTGELFF. CDR3 DNA sequence: TGTGCCAGCAGGATCGGACTTCGAACCGGGGAGCTGTTTTTT.

V usage is TRBV30 and J usage is TRBJ2-7; D is perhaps TRBD1 (6 bases). CDR1 and CDR2 from the germline V gene are GTSNPN and SVGIG (reference sequence). V lost 0 bases and J 2 bases, leaving 8 bases between the germline ends. The CDR3 runs to 13 residues. The CDR3 nucleotides read TGTGCCTGGAGTGTAGGACAGACCTACGAGCAGTACTTC. Protein product: CAWSVGQTYEQYF.

V is TRBV11-2 and J is TRBJ2-3, with 13 bases identical to TRBD2. This CDR3 is 16 amino acids long. V lost 5 bases, J lost 5 bases, and 7 bases stayed unmatched. Germline V lookup: CDR1 SGHAT, CDR2 FQNNGV. The CDR3 DNA reads as TGTGCCAGCAGCCCTTCCGGGACTAGCGGGGAAGATACGCAGTATTTT. Amino acid sequence: CASSPSGTSGEDTQYF.

The chain combines TRBV7-9 with TRBJ2-1; D gene uncertain. Trimming removed 1 base at V and 8 bases at J, with 6 bases between. From germline, CDR1 is SEHNR and CDR2 FQNEAQ (reference sequence). This CDR3 has 12 residues. CDR3 sequence: CASSLVNYEQFF. CDR3 nucleotide sequence: TGTGCCAGCAGCTTAGTCAACTATGAGCAGTTCTTC.

The chain couples TRBV27 to TRBJ1-1; TRBD1 is a possible D gene (6 bases). CDR3 length: 14 amino acids. Germline loops: CDR1 MNHEY, CDR2 SMNVEV (reference sequence). Deletions cut 0 bases from V and 5 bases from J, with 10 bases between. In DNA, the CDR3 is TGTGCCAGCAGTTTATCGACAAGGGGGACTGAAGCTTTCTTT. It specifies CASSLSTRGTEAFF.

This clone has more than one count but fewer than ten. V usage is TRBV7-8 and J usage is TRBJ2-5, with no clear D. Gene TRBJ2-7 matches the end of the DNA better, so the J call may be wrong. Germline values: CDR1 SGHVS, CDR2 FQNEAQ. There are 14 residues in the CDR3. The CDR3 nucleotides are TGTGCCAGCAAGCCAACAGCTGCCACCTACGAGCAGTACTTC. Translated, it gives CASKPTAATYEQYF.

J is TRBJ2-7 and V is TRBV5-6; perhaps TRBD2 as D (6 bases). The CDR3 is made up of 17 amino acids. Deletions cut 0 bases from V and 0 bases from J, with 16 bases between. Germline CDR1 SGHDT, CDR2 YYEEEE. CDR3 coding DNA: TGTGCCAGCAGCTTGGACCCCGGGACTGAAGTCTCCTACGAGCAGTACTTC. Translation: CASSLDPGTEVSYEQYF.

The rearrangement uses TRBV7-9 and TRBJ1-2, with TRBD1 matching over 10 bases. V gave up 0 bases and J gave up 3 bases; unmatched junction bases: 10. The CDR3 length is 18 residues. The germline V gene has CDR1 SEHNR and CDR2 FQNEAQ (reference sequence). CDR3 protein: CASSLAWTGGEGDYGYTF. CDR3 in DNA: TGTGCCAGCAGCTTAGCCTGGACAGGGGGAGAGGGAGACTATGGCTACACCTTC.

The V and J genes are TRBV4-1 and TRBJ2-7; the match to TRBD1 covers 8 bases. The CDR3 is 14 amino acids. V dropped 5 bases and J dropped 3; count of bases not matched to a gene: 6. Per the germline V gene, CDR1 is MGHRA and CDR2 is YSYEKL. CDR3 sequence: CASSSRTGRYEQYF. Here the CDR3 DNA reads TGCGCCAGCAGCTCCCGGACAGGGCGCTACGAGCAGTACTTC.

This chain uses TRBV9 with TRBJ2-3; 7 nucleotides align to TRBD2. V shed 2 bases and J 0 bases; nucleotides not matched to a gene: 3. This CDR3 spans 15 amino acids. The germline gives CDR1 SGDLS, CDR2 YYNGEE. DNA for the CDR3: TGTGCCAGCAGCGTTGGGACTATAAGCACAGATACGCAGTATTTT. It yields the protein CASSVGTISTDTQYF. The full variable domain, completed using reference TRBV9 and TRBJ2-3, is DSGVTQTPKHLITATGQRVTLRCSPRSGDLSVYWYQQSLDQGLQFLIQYYNGEERAKGNILERFSAQQFPDLHSELNLSSLELGDSALYFCASSVGTISTDTQYFGPGTRLTVL.